The clone carrying this T cell receptor beta chain was found a few times. The CDR3 has 12 amino acids. The junction had 2 bases not matched to a gene; V was cut back by 10 bases and J by 1 base. Germline V CDR1 and CDR2: MDHEN, SYDVKM. The data were obtained in a study of T cell repertoires in cytomegalovirus infection. The wider study: Signatures in public TCR beta sequences pointed to both CMV infection and matching HLA type.

TCRdb re-called the reads through MiXCR, storing one row per CDR3 protein. The sample contains 150,000 to 200,000 distinct CDR3 sequences, approximately 19% of which appear only once. The rearrangement uses TRBV28 and TRBJ1-1; TRBD1 matches 8 bases. Sequencing used PBMCs. The TCR comes from a human donor in good health (CMV status not recorded). Some clones in this sample may be carry-over from other donors' samples. CDR3 coding DNA: TGTGCCAACCAGGGGGCGAACACTGAAGCTTTCTTT. It specifies CANQGANTEAFF.